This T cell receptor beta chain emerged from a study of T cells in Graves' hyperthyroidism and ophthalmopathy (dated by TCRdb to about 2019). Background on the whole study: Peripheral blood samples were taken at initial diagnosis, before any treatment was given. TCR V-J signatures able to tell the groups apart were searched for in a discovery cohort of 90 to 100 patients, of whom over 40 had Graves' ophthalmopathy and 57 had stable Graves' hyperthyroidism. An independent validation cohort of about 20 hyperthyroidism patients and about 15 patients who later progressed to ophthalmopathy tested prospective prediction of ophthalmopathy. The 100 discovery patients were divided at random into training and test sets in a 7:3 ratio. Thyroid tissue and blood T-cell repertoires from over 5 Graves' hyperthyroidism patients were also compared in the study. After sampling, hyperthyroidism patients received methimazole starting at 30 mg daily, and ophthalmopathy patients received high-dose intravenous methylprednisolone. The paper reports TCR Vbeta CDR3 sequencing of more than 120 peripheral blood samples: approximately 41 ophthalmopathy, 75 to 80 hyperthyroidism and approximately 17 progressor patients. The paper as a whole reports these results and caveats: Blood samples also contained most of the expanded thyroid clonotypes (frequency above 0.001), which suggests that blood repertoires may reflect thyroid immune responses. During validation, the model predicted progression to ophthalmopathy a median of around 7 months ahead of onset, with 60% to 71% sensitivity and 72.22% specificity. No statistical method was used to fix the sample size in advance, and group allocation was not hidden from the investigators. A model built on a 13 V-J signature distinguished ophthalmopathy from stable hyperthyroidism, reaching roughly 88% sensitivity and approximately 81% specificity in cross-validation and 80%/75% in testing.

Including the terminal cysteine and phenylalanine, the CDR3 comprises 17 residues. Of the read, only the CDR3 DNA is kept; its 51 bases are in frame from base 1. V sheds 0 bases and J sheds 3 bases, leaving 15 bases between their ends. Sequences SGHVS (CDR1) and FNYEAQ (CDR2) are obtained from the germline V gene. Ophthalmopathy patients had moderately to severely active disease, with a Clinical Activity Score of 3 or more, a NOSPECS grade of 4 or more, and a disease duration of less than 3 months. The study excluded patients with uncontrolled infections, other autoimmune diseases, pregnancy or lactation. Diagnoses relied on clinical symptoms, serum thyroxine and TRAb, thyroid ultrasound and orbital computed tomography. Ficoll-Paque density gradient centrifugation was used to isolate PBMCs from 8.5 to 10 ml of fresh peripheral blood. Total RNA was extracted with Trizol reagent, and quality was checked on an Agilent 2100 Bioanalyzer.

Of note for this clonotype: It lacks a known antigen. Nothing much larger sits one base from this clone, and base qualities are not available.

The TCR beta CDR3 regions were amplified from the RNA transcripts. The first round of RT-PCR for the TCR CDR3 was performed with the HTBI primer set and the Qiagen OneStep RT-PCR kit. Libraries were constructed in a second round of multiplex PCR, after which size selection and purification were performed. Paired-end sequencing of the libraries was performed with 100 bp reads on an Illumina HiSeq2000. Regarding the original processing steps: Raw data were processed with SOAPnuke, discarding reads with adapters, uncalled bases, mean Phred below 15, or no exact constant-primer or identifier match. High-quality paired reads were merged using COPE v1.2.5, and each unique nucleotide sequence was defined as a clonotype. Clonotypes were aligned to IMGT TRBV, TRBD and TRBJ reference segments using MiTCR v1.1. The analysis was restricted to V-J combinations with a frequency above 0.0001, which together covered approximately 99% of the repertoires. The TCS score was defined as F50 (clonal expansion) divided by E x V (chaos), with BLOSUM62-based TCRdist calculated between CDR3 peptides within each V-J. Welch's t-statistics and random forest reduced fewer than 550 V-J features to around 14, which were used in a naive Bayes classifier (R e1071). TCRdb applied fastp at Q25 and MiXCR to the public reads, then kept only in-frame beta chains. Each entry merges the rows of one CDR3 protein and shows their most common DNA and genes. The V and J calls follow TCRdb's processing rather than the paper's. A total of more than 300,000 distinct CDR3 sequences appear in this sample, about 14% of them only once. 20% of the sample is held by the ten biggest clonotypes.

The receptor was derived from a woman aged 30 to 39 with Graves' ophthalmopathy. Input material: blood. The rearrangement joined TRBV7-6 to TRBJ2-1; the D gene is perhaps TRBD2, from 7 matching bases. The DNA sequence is TGTGCCAGCAGCTTAGCAAAGACGGGGGGCCTCTACAATGAGCAGTTCTTC. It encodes CASSLAKTGGLYNEQFF.